The 29 T cell receptor beta chains below all came from one sample that was sequenced in a study of CD8 T cells in Susac syndrome. Random hexamers served to reverse transcribe roughly 0.5 to 1 ug RNA. Each CDR3 protein gets one entry after TCRdb re-called the immunoSEQ multiplex PCR reads with MiXCR. The sample comprises over 150,000 distinct CDR3 sequences, 93% of which are singletons, and roughly 0.097% rests with the top ten. Material for sequencing was CD4+ T cells from PBMCs. These receptors came from a human donor with multiple sclerosis.

The chain employs TRBV12-3 or TRBV12-4 and TRBJ2-6, with D uncertain. V was clipped by 6 bases and J by 0 bases, with 9 bases between them. This CDR3 contains 15 residues. CDR3 residues: CASSSQDSGANVLTF. In DNA, the CDR3 is TGTGCCAGCAGCTCACAAGACTCTGGGGCCAACGTCCTGACTTTC.

V is TRBV18 and J is TRBJ2-7; 7 bases are a match to TRBD1. Germline loops: CDR1 KGHSH, CDR2 LQKENI. V lost 2 bases and J lost 2; bases outside the gene matches: 3. This CDR3 spans 14 amino acids. The CDR3, as DNA: TGTGCCAGCTCACCAGGGACAGAAACCTACGAGCAGTACTTC. The encoded protein is CASSPGTETYEQYF.

The V and J genes are TRBV7-2 and TRBJ2-7, with D tentatively TRBD2 (6 bases). The ends were cut back, 1 base at V and 2 bases at J, with 24 bases in the middle. Looked up from germline, CDR1 is SGHTA and CDR2 is FQGNSA. The CDR3 extends over 19 amino acids. The CDR3, as DNA: TGTGCCAGCAGCTTAGAGGCGGGGCTCCCGACCTTCCTAGCCTACGAGCAGTACTTC. This codes for CASSLEAGLPTFLAYEQYF.

The chain links TRBV6-2 or TRBV6-3 to TRBJ1-2; TRBD1 is a possible D gene (5 bases). The V end was cut by 10 bases, the J end by 2 bases, with 14 bases between. The CDR3 has 13 amino acids. Germline assignment: CDR1 MNHEY and CDR2 SVGEGT. The CDR3 DNA follows: TGTGCCACCAAGACAGATGTCAACTATGGCTACACCTTC. It specifies CATKTDVNYGYTF.

The chain recombines TRBV5-1 with TRBJ2-2, with 7 bases matching TRBD2. The CDR3 loop spans 14 amino acids. Trimming removed 0 bases from V and 7 bases from J; junction bases left unmatched: 3. CDR1 is SGHRS, CDR2 YFSETQ, per germline. The CDR3, as DNA: TGCGCCAGCAGCTTGGCCGGGGGGATCGGGGAGCTGTTTTTT. Its protein product is CASSLAGGIGELFF.

The chain recombines TRBV7-2 with TRBJ2-3; 7 bases are shared with TRBD2. In germline, CDR1 is SGHTA, CDR2 FQGNSA. The trim removed 7 bases at V and 2 bases at J, leaving 9 bases unmatched. CDR3 length: 15 amino acids. CDR3 protein: CASIRAGRSTDTQYF. The CDR3 nucleotides are TGTGCCAGCATTCGAGCGGGACGGTCCACAGATACGCAGTATTTT.

This chain links TRBV7-2 with TRBJ2-2; TRBD2 aligns across 9 bases. Germline V gene lookup returns CDR1 SGHTA and CDR2 FQGNSA. The CDR3 runs to 13 residues. The junction had 4 bases not matched to a gene; V was cut back by 10 bases and J by 4 bases. CDR3 coding DNA: TGTGCCAACGGACTAGCGTCCACCGGGGAGCTGTTTTTT. Translated: CANGLASTGELFF.

The chain uses TRBV20-1 and TRBJ2-5; tentative D call: TRBD2 (5 bases). This CDR3 region has 11 residues. Germline CDR1 reads DFQATT; CDR2 reads SNEGSKA (reference sequence). Between the trimmed V and J ends, which lost 6 bases and 5 bases, there was a span of 10 bases. The CDR3 region has the DNA TGCAGTGCCCCGGAGGCTGAGACCCAGTACTTC. It encodes CSAPEAETQYF.

The V and J genes are TRBV3-1 and TRBJ1-5; D possibly corresponds to TRBD1 (6 bases). Trimming removed 1 base at V and 6 bases at J, with 13 bases between. CDR3 size: 15 residues. Per germline, CDR1 LGHDT and CDR2 YNNKEL (reference sequence). CDR3 loop: CASSQGGGPAQPQHF. The DNA for the CDR3 is TGTGCCAGCAGCCAAGGTGGGGGGCCGGCTCAGCCCCAGCATTTT.

This chain links TRBV28 with TRBJ1-1; D is possibly TRBD1 (5 bases). CDR1 and CDR2 from the germline V gene are MDHEN and SYDVKM. Trimming left V 6 bases short and J 5 bases short, with 10 bases between. The CDR3 extends over 12 amino acids. The DNA for the CDR3 is TGTGCCAGCAGGCCAGGGTGGACTGAAGCTTTCTTT. Its translation: CASRPGWTEAFF.

The rearrangement joins TRBV7-9 to TRBJ2-3, with D unresolved. CDR3 size: 17 residues. V was trimmed by 5 bases and J by 3 bases, leaving 21 bases between them. CDR1 is SEHNR and CDR2 is FQNEAQ in the germline V gene (reference sequence). The CDR3 is CASSLRSTLSGTDTQYF. The CDR3 bases are TGTGCCAGCAGCCTGCGATCTACCCTTTCGGGTACAGATACGCAGTATTTT.

This sequence joins TRBV7-2 and TRBJ2-7, with 7 bases matching TRBD1. The trim removed 5 bases at V and 3 bases at J, leaving 7 bases unmatched. Looked up from germline, CDR1 is SGHTA and CDR2 is FQGNSA. This CDR3 region has 14 residues. The CDR3 spells CASSARDSNYEQYF. CDR3 nucleotide sequence: TGTGCCAGCAGCGCCCGGGACAGCAACTACGAGCAGTACTTC.

The chain employs TRBV14 and TRBJ2-1, with a possible D match to TRBD1 (6 bases). The V end lost 3 bases, the J end lost 7 bases, and 13 bases lay between the germline ends. This CDR3 region has 14 residues. Germline V CDR1 and CDR2: SGHDN, FVKESK. The DNA of the CDR3 is TGTGCCAGCAGCCACCGACAGGACCGAAATGAGCAGTTCTTC. Amino acid sequence: CASSHRQDRNEQFF.

The gene calls are TRBV7-9 and TRBJ1-4, with 9 bases lining up with TRBD1. The V gene end was trimmed by 5 bases and the J gene end by 7 bases; junction bases not matched to a gene: 5. The CDR3 spans 14 residues. CDR1 SEHNR and CDR2 FQNEAQ come from the germline V gene (reference sequence). The DNA for the CDR3 is TGTGCCAGCAGCCCACAGGGGGCTGGTGAAAAACTGTTTTTT. Translating gives CASSPQGAGEKLFF. Supplemented by reference TRBV7-9 and TRBJ1-4, the full variable domain reads DTGVSQNPRHKITKRGQNVTFRCDPISEHNRLYWYRQTLGQGPEFLTYFQNEAQLEKSRLLSDRFSAERPKGSFSTLEIQRTEQGDSAMYLCASSPQGAGEKLFFGSGTQLSVL.

The sample holds a few counts of this clonotype. The chain is built from TRBV5-1 and TRBJ2-7; 7 nucleotides line up with TRBD1. Unmatched junction bases numbered 11, after V lost 4 bases and J lost 4 bases. CDR1 is SGHRS and CDR2 is YFSETQ in the germline V gene. The CDR3 loop spans 15 amino acids. In nucleotides, the CDR3 is TGCGCCAGCAGCCCTCCTCCCGGGACAGATTACGAGCAGTACTTC. This translates into CASSPPPGTDYEQYF.

The chain combines TRBV7-9 with TRBJ2-1; D remains unclear. V lost 5 bases to trimming and J lost 9 bases, with 11 bases between them. This CDR3 region has 12 residues. Per germline, CDR1 SEHNR and CDR2 FQNEAQ (reference sequence). In DNA form, the CDR3 reads TGTGCCAGCAGCAAAAGTTCGGGTGAGCAGTTCTTC. As protein: CASSKSSGEQFF. Full variable domain (outside the CDR3, taken from reference TRBV7-9 and TRBJ2-1): DTGVSQNPRHKITKRGQNVTFRCDPISEHNRLYWYRQTLGQGPEFLTYFQNEAQLEKSRLLSDRFSAERPKGSFSTLEIQRTEQGDSAMYLCASSKSSGEQFFGPGTRLTVL.

The chain combines TRBV24-1 with TRBJ1-1, with D unclear. The germline V gene encodes CDR1 KGHDR and CDR2 SFDVKD. V lost 3 bases, J lost 1 base, and 5 bases lay in between. This CDR3 region has 13 residues. The CDR3 DNA is TGTGCCACCAGTGATCCTCCGAACACTGAAGCTTTCTTT. It yields the protein CATSDPPNTEAFF.

The chain combines TRBV30 with TRBJ1-2; D uncertain. V was shortened by 2 bases and J by 3 bases, with 13 bases between the two germline ends. Germline CDR1 and CDR2: GTSNPN and SVGIG (reference sequence). CDR3 length: 14 residues. CDR3 sequence reads: CAWSTYAVYYGYTF. CDR3 sequence (DNA): TGTGCCTGGAGTACTTACGCAGTTTACTATGGCTACACCTTC.

The chain carries TRBV6-2 or TRBV6-3 and TRBJ2-5, with TRBD2 as a possible D gene (6 bases). Germline-derived CDR1 and CDR2 are MNHEY and SVGEGT. V gave up 5 bases and J gave up 2 bases, with 18 bases separating them. The CDR3 consists of 16 residues. The CDR3 nucleotides are TGTGCCAGCAGTCCACGCCCAGGGCGGGAACAAGAGACCCAGTACTTC. Protein: CASSPRPGREQETQYF.

This sequence joins TRBV20-1 and TRBJ2-2, with 7 bases matching TRBD1. CDR1 DFQATT and CDR2 SNEGSKA come from the germline V gene (reference sequence). J was trimmed by 8 bases and V by 5 bases; bases with no gene match: 17. The CDR3 extends over 16 amino acids. The CDR3 is CSAVPRDSALIGELFF. CDR3 nucleotide sequence: TGCAGTGCTGTCCCCCGGGACAGCGCTTTGATTGGGGAGCTGTTTTTT.

The J gene is TRBJ1-2, the V gene TRBV19; 7 nucleotides agree with TRBD1. Germline-derived CDR1 and CDR2 are LNHDA and SQIVND (reference sequence). The J segment lost 6 bases and the V segment lost 3 bases, leaving 7 bases of the junction unmatched. This CDR3 is built from 14 residues. The CDR3 loop reads CASSIDRAGNGYTF. The CDR3 nucleotides read TGTGCCAGTAGTATCGACAGGGCGGGTAATGGCTACACCTTC. Full variable domain (missing parts from reference TRBV19 and TRBJ1-2): DGGITQSPKYLFRKEGQNVTLSCEQNLNHDAMYWYRQDPGQGLRLIYYSQIVNDFQKGDIAEGYSVSREKKESFPLTVTSAQKNPTAFYLCASSIDRAGNGYTFGSGTRLTVV.

This sequence joins TRBV20-1 and TRBJ2-3, with a possible D match to TRBD2 (6 bases). Germline values: CDR1 DFQATT, CDR2 SNEGSKA (reference sequence). The germline V and J ends were trimmed by 5 bases and 0 bases, with 12 bases remaining between them. CDR3 length: 14 amino acids. The CDR3 sequence: CSALKSGSTDTQYF. Here the CDR3 DNA reads TGCAGTGCTCTAAAGAGCGGGAGCACAGATACGCAGTATTTT.

J is TRBJ1-1 and V is TRBV6-1; D might be TRBD1 (5 bases). Germline assignment: CDR1 MNHNS and CDR2 SASEGT. This CDR3 has 11 amino acids. The V end was cut by 8 bases, the J end by 6 bases, with 10 bases between. Written as DNA, the CDR3 is TGTGCCAGCGAGGGGACTGCTGAAGCTTTCTTT. Translation gives CASEGTAEAFF.

This clonotype was seen only once. The chain recombines TRBV27 with TRBJ2-5, with D tentatively TRBD1 (6 bases). This CDR3 comprises 13 residues. In germline, CDR1 is MNHEY, CDR2 SMNVEV (reference sequence). Trimming took 3 bases from V and 5 from J, leaving 10 bases between them. The CDR3 bases are TGTGCCAGCAGTTTTACAGGGCGGGAGACCCAGTACTTC. It yields the protein CASSFTGRETQYF.

The chain is built from TRBV7-8 and TRBJ1-2; D is unclear. The ends were cut back, 5 bases at V and 2 bases at J, with 18 bases in the middle. The CDR3 has 16 residues. Germline V CDR1 and CDR2: SGHVS, FQNEAQ. In nucleotides, the CDR3 is TGTGCCAGCAGCCTTTACGACGGAGCCCCAAACTATGGCTACACCTTC. Encoded protein: CASSLYDGAPNYGYTF.

This chain uses TRBV7-2 with TRBJ2-5, with 8 bases that match TRBD2. This CDR3 spans 17 amino acids. With 3 bases clipped from V and 5 bases from J, the junction kept 14 bases outside the gene matches. Germline V gene lookup returns CDR1 SGHTA and CDR2 FQGNSA. This CDR3 is CASSLAVGGRSPETQYF. The CDR3 nucleotides read TGTGCCAGCAGCTTGGCCGTGGGCGGGAGGTCGCCGGAGACCCAGTACTTC. The whole variable domain, remainder taken from reference TRBV7-2 and TRBJ2-5, is GAGVSQSPSNKVTEKGKDVELRCDPISGHTALYWYRQSLGQGLEFLIYFQGNSAPDKSGLPSDRFSAERTGGSVSTLTIQRTQQEDSAVYLCASSLAVGGRSPETQYFGPGTRLLVL.

The V call is TRBV5-4, the J call TRBJ1-6; 8 bases are shared with TRBD1. Germline CDR1 and CDR2: SGHNT and YYREEE (reference sequence). The length of the CDR3 is 16 residues. After removal of 5 bases from V and 6 bases from J, the junction contained 10 bases not matched to a gene. As DNA, the CDR3 is TGTGCCAGCAGACCTGCCACAGGGGGGAGTAATTCACCCCTCCACTTT. Protein: CASRPATGGSNSPLHF. Combining the CDR3 with reference TRBV5-4 and TRBJ1-6 gives the whole variable domain ETGVTQSPTHLIKTRGQQVTLRCSSQSGHNTVSWYQQALGQGPQFIFQYYREEENGRGNFPPRFSGLQFPNYSSELNVNALELDDSALYLCASRPATGGSNSPLHFGNGTRLTVT.

The chain links TRBV20-1 to TRBJ2-1, with D possibly matching TRBD2 (5 bases). The ends were cut back, 3 bases at V and 4 bases at J, with 10 bases in the middle. Germline V gene sequence: CDR1 DFQATT, CDR2 SNEGSKA (reference sequence). This CDR3 region has 13 residues. CDR3 bases: TGCAGTGCTAGGCCTAGCAAGTACAATGAGCAGTTCTTC. Its protein product is CSARPSKYNEQFF.

This chain uses TRBV19 with TRBJ2-7; 11 bases are shared with TRBD2. This CDR3 comprises 16 residues. Trimming cost V 3 bases and J 1 base; bases outside gene matches: 5. The V gene's germline CDR1 is LNHDA and CDR2 SQIVND (reference sequence). This CDR3 is CASSMLGTSGSYEQYF. CDR3 sequence (DNA): TGTGCCAGTAGTATGCTCGGGACTAGCGGATCCTACGAGCAGTACTTC.